One and the same sample provided the 7 T cell receptor beta chains below, sequenced in a study of tumor-infiltrating lymphocytes in localized non-small cell lung cancer. Generated by immunoSEQ multiplex PCR, the TCRdb table keeps only in-frame clones and is missing some. Found here are about 10,000 clones, 60% to 80% of them singletons; the top ten hold 20% to 25%. Sequencing input: lung tumor tissue. These receptors originate from a human donor with non-small cell lung cancer.

This clone was recorded a few times. V and J are TRBV5-1 and TRBJ1-6; the D gene is possibly TRBD1 (6 bases). The CDR3 has 16 amino acids. V lost 0 bases and J 14 bases, leaving 21 bases between the germline ends. Germline loops: CDR1 SGHRS, CDR2 YFSETQ. CDR3 in amino acids: CASSLGSTGLQESLHF. DNA for the CDR3: TGCGCCAGCAGCTTGGGCTCCACAGGGCTCCAGGAGTCCCTCCACTTT. Looking up the rest from reference TRBV5-1 and TRBJ1-6 gives the full variable domain: KAGVTQTPRYLIKTRGQQVTLSCSPISGHRSVSWYQQTPGQGLQFLFEYFSETQRNKGNFPGRFSGRQFSNSRSEMNVSTLELGDSALYLCASSLGSTGLQESLHFGNGTRLTVT.

The CDR3, as DNA: TGTGCCAGTAGTACCCTCGGACAGGGAGGGGAGACCCAGTACTTC. Protein product: CASSTLGQGGETQYF. V gene TRBV19 combines with J gene TRBJ2-5; possible D gene TRBD1, 8 bases. The V gene's germline CDR1 is LNHDA and CDR2 SQIVND (reference sequence). The CDR3 has 15 amino acids. V was shortened by 4 bases and J by 5 bases, with 17 bases between the two germline ends.

This chain joins TRBV6-5 and TRBJ1-2; 8 nucleotides agree with TRBD1. From germline, CDR1 is MNHEY and CDR2 SVGAGI. The CDR3 covers 14 residues. Trimming cost V 7 bases and J 1 base; bases outside gene matches: 5. The CDR3 coding sequence is TGTGCCAGCACCACGGACAGGGTTAACTATGGCTACACCTTC. It yields the protein CASTTDRVNYGYTF.

V is TRBV6-5 and J is TRBJ1-2; no firm D call. Germline-derived CDR1 and CDR2 are MNHEY and SVGAGI. V was shortened by 0 bases and J by 8 bases, with 16 bases between the two germline ends. The CDR3 loop spans 15 amino acids. CDR3 protein: CASSYSREPKGGYTF. CDR3 nucleotide sequence: TGTGCCAGCAGTTACTCGAGAGAGCCCAAGGGAGGCTACACCTTC.

The rearrangement uses TRBV25-1 and TRBJ1-4; D is possibly TRBD1 (5 bases). Germline lookup yields CDR1 MGHDK and CDR2 SYGVNS. The CDR3 is 15 residues long. Trimming pared 3 bases from V and 4 bases from J, leaving 12 bases between. This CDR3 is CASSDLTVSNEKLFF. In nucleotides, the CDR3 is TGTGCCAGCAGTGACCTGACAGTTAGTAATGAAAAACTGTTTTTT.

The chain uses TRBV25-1 and TRBJ1-1; the D is unclear. This CDR3 comprises 14 residues. V lost 4 bases and J 2 bases, leaving 11 bases between the germline ends. Germline V gene sequence: CDR1 MGHDK, CDR2 SYGVNS. CDR3 residues: CASSALDSNTEAFF. DNA for the CDR3: TGTGCCAGCAGTGCCCTCGATTCCAACACTGAAGCTTTCTTT.

By share, this clone counts as medium-sized. The rearrangement joins TRBV27 to TRBJ2-5; possibly TRBD2 for D (7 bases). Trimming shortened V by 6 bases and J by 1 base, and 18 bases separated the two germline ends. Germline V CDR1 and CDR2: MNHEY, SMNVEV (reference sequence). The CDR3 totals 16 residues. The CDR3 DNA reads as TGTGCCAGCAGCCTCACGGGGGGCAGGGGCCAAGAGACCCAGTACTTC. Amino acids: CASSLTGGRGQETQYF.